What follows is one T cell receptor beta chain and its context. V was trimmed by 4 bases and J by 4 bases, leaving 7 bases between them. Germline values: CDR1 MGHDK, CDR2 SYGVNS. This CDR3 region has 12 residues. The data originate from a study of blood T cell repertoires in COVID-19. For the study at large: The United States, Italy and Spain supplied acute and convalescent COVID-19 samples. The cDNA or gDNA used as material had been derived from T cells, B-cell-depleted T cells, or PBMCs.

Authors' analysis steps: How many nucleated cells were present was estimated from reference gene primer amplification. Assay: immunoSEQ multiplex PCR; the TCRdb copy retains only in-frame clones and omits some. D and trimming were read from the DNA, whereas the V and J calls and clone size are those reported in that table. The sample lists about 53,000 clones, around nine tenths occurring once. The clonotype originates from a human donor in a cohort sampled during active COVID-19. The chain employs TRBV25-1 and TRBJ1-2; D might be TRBD1 (6 bases). Source material: peripheral blood. The CDR3 loop reads CASSGDIYGYTF. CDR3 in DNA: TGTGCCAGCAGTGGGGACATCTATGGCTACACCTTC.